These T cell receptor beta chains were read from a single sample in a study of blood T cells in healthy people across ages. TCRdb independently ran MiXCR on the 5' RACE reads; one entry per CDR3 protein. Among around 580,000 distinct CDR3 sequences listed, around 48% were seen once. The sequencing input was blood. The receptors stem from a man aged 80 or over in good health. The CDR3 runs from the conserved cysteine through the conserved F or W. The D gene is left open where the match is weak. Where a row states a size, it is once, few, many or the class of an expanded clone; other rows omit it.

TRBV10-3	TRBJ2-3	16	.	TRBD2	CAIKVGTSGNTDTQYF	TGTGCCATCAAGGTGGGGACTAGCGGAAACACAGATACGCAGTATTTT
TRBV9	TRBJ2-7	14	few	.	CASSAGLETYEQYF	TGTGCCAGCAGCGCGGGACTGGAGACCTACGAGCAGTACTTC
TRBV7-2	TRBJ2-5	16	.	TRBD2	CASSATPGLAGETQYF	TGTGCCAGCAGCGCTACTCCGGGACTAGCGGGAGAGACCCAGTACTTC
TRBV12-3/TRBV12-4	TRBJ2-1	14	.	TRBD2	CASRGLVNYNEQFF	TGTGCCAGCAGGGGACTAGTTAACTACAATGAGCAGTTCTTC
TRBV6-6	TRBJ2-7	16	many	.	CASSYPGTASHYEQYF	TGTGCCAGCAGTTACCCGGGGACCGCCTCACACTACGAGCAGTACTTC
TRBV12-3/TRBV12-4	TRBJ1-5	17	.	.	CASSLRPGTGANQPQHF	TGTGCCAGCAGTTTAAGGCCGGGGACGGGGGCGAATCAGCCCCAGCATTTT
TRBV20-1	TRBJ2-4	12	few	.	CSAADKGDIQYF	TGCAGTGCCGCGGACAAAGGCGACATTCAGTACTTC
TRBV3-1	TRBJ2-3	15	.	.	CASSQGGLAGDTQYF	TGTGCCAGCAGCCAAGGGGGGCTCGCGGGAGATACGCAGTATTTT
TRBV12-3/TRBV12-4	TRBJ1-1	12	.	.	CASSRGTSEAFF	TGTGCCAGCAGTCGCGGGACATCTGAAGCTTTCTTT
TRBV28	TRBJ2-3	15	many	TRBD1	CASSRPGQGTDTQYF	TGTGCCAGCAGTCGACCGGGACAGGGAACAGATACGCAGTATTTT
TRBV20-1	TRBJ1-5	13	.	.	CSARQRRNQPQHF	TGCAGTGCCAGACAGCGCCGCAATCAGCCCCAGCATTTT
TRBV7-8	TRBJ2-7	15	.	.	CASSLSSGLPYEQYF	TGTGCCAGCAGCTTATCGAGCGGCCTACCTTACGAGCAGTACTTC
TRBV29-1	TRBJ1-2	12	.	.	CSVPVPNYGYTF	TGCAGCGTCCCAGTGCCTAACTATGGCTACACCTTC
TRBV7-8	TRBJ2-5	13	.	.	CASSPPRLETQYF	TGTGCCAGCAGCCCCCCTAGGTTGGAGACCCAGTACTTC
TRBV20-1	TRBJ2-1	11	.	TRBD2	CSAAPGTSGFF	TGCAGTGCCGCGCCCGGGACTAGCGGGTTCTTC
TRBV5-1	TRBJ2-3	16	.	TRBD2	CASSLDGLAGSDTQYF	TGCGCCAGCAGCTTGGATGGACTAGCGGGCTCAGATACGCAGTATTTT
TRBV29-1	TRBJ2-6	14	few	.	CSVSGVSGANVLTF	TGCAGCGTTTCAGGTGTGTCTGGGGCCAACGTCCTGACTTTC
TRBV6-5	TRBJ2-7	13	.	.	CASSYSDGYEQYF	TGTGCCAGCAGTTACTCGGACGGTTACGAGCAGTACTTC
TRBV6-2/TRBV6-3	TRBJ1-2	13	once	.	CASRPDGPYGYTF	TGTGCCAGCAGACCGGACGGTCCCTATGGCTACACCTTC
TRBV10-3	TRBJ1-2	13	few	TRBD1	CAIRVAGDSGYTF	TGTGCCATCAGGGTAGCGGGGGACAGCGGCTACACCTTC
TRBV7-8	TRBJ2-3	14	.	TRBD2	CASSVGLAMDTQYF	TGTGCCAGCAGCGTAGGACTAGCGATGGATACGCAGTATTTT
TRBV28	TRBJ2-3	13	.	TRBD2	CASKRGRTDTQYF	TGTGCCAGCAAGCGGGGGCGCACAGATACGCAGTATTTT
TRBV13	TRBJ1-2	14	few	TRBD1	CASSLDRGNSGYTF	TGTGCCAGCAGCCTCGACAGGGGGAATTCTGGCTACACCTTC
TRBV6-1	TRBJ2-4	18	.	.	CASSEELWRALAKNIQYF	TGTGCCAGCAGTGAAGAATTATGGAGAGCCCTAGCCAAAAACATTCAGTACTTC
TRBV7-2	TRBJ1-6	15	.	.	CASSPRVSYNSPLHF	TGTGCCAGCAGCCCCAGGGTATCCTATAATTCACCCCTCCACTTT
TRBV30	TRBJ1-1	13	.	.	CAWNPGLDTEAFF	TGTGCCTGGAATCCGGGGCTGGACACTGAAGCTTTCTTT
TRBV6-6	TRBJ2-7	14	many	TRBD1	CASSYSGDRVEQYF	TGTGCCAGCAGTTACTCAGGGGACAGGGTGGAGCAGTACTTC
TRBV7-2	TRBJ2-7	15	few	.	CASSLARSNSYEQYF	TGTGCCAGCAGCTTAGCCCGTTCTAACTCCTACGAGCAGTACTTC
TRBV29-1	TRBJ2-1	14	few	TRBD2	CSVDTSVPPHEQFF	TGCAGCGTTGATACTAGCGTTCCCCCCCACGAGCAGTTCTTC
TRBV7-2	TRBJ1-1	14	few	.	CASSLMGGDTEAFF	TGTGCCAGCAGCTTAATGGGGGGGGACACTGAAGCTTTCTTT
TRBV7-2	TRBJ2-5	15	.	TRBD2	CASSAEAAGLETQYF	TGTGCCAGCAGCGCCGAGGCAGCGGGACTGGAGACCCAGTACTTC
TRBV6-6	TRBJ1-3	13	few	TRBD1	CASRKEGAGVTYF	TGTGCCAGCAGGAAGGAGGGGGCGGGCGTTACATATTTT
TRBV4-3	TRBJ1-6	14	.	.	CASSQVLQGPSLHF	TGCGCCAGCAGCCAAGTCCTCCAGGGGCCATCCCTCCACTTT
TRBV29-1	TRBJ2-5	13	once	TRBD2	CSVRAGGGETQYF	TGCAGCGTTAGGGCGGGAGGAGGGGAGACCCAGTACTTC